This T cell receptor beta chain was identified in a study of OX40 agonist ivuxolimab in advanced cancers. Study overall: From about 23 to 85 years was the age range, with a mean of approximately 58 years, and approximately 80% were male. General study results and limits: The authors also found low normalized T-cell clonal expansion in some nonresponders. CD8+ T cells showed, on average, more clonal expansion than CD4+ cells.

Between the trimmed V and J ends, which lost 5 bases and 4 bases, there was a span of 21 bases. The CDR3 totals 17 residues. The germline gives CDR1 MDHEN, CDR2 SYDVKM. Assay: immunoSEQ multiplex PCR; the TCRdb copy retains only in-frame clones and omits some. The table has 53,000 or so clones, roughly 80% seen once; the top ten hold roughly an eighth. This clone was seen a few times. The antigen remains undetermined. Here the sequenced sample was CD4+ or CD8+ T cells sorted from blood, taken in a trial of the OX40 agonist ivuxolimab. This sequence joins TRBV28 and TRBJ1-3; tentatively, D is TRBD1 (5 bases). The sequence was collected from an adult with an advanced solid tumor such as melanoma, head and neck, liver or kidney cancer. The CDR3 DNA sequence: TGTGCCAGCAGTCCCCCCCTTGGGGCTGGGGTAGGAAACACCATATATTTT. Its protein product is CASSPPLGAGVGNTIYF.